This T cell receptor beta chain was sequenced for a study of T cell responses to AZD1222 COVID-19 vaccine. Study findings and constraints: Recipients of two AZD1222 doses showed rising Spike-specific TCR breadth and depth. No repertoire was sampled before or during the peak T cell response, only after it. Vaccine-associated CD4 TCRs ranged over spike, dominating at 160-218 and 743-854. Clonal diversity was possibly underestimated, and white British individuals and females predominated among donors.

With 4 bases removed from V and 1 base from J, the gap between germline ends came to 4 bases. CDR1 is LNHNV and CDR2 is YYDKDF in the germline V gene (reference sequence). The CDR3 runs 12 residues. The table came from immunoSEQ multiplex PCR; TCRdb's copy has only in-frame clones and leaves some out. The sample has about 130,000 clones; 88% are singletons. As for this clone: The antigen remains undetermined.

The chain is built from TRBV15 and TRBJ1-1; D ambiguous. This receptor was identified in an adult in good health. The starting material was peripheral blood, obtained on day 0 of AZD1222 vaccination. CDR3 nucleotide sequence: TGTGCCACCAGCACTAAGAACACTGAAGCTTTCTTT. This codes for CATSTKNTEAFF.